This T cell receptor (beta chain) was recorded in a study of blood T cell repertoires in COVID-19. In the study overall: The analysed material was cDNA or gDNA that came from T cells, B-cell-depleted T cells, or PBMCs.

The V gene's germline CDR1 is MNHEY and CDR2 SMNVEV (reference sequence). The CDR3 is 16 residues long. V was cut by 3 bases and J by 0 bases, with 9 bases left in between. As processed by the authors: Counts of nucleated cells, estimated from reference gene primer amplification, were obtained. Clones were read by immunoSEQ multiplex PCR, and TCRdb kept only the in-frame ones, dropping some. V and J calls and clone size follow that table, whereas D and trimming were derived from the DNA. The data contain under 80,000 clones, 87% of them seen just once; the ten biggest clones take up 5.5% to 8.5%. The rearrangement joins TRBV27 to TRBJ1-6; weak D call: TRBD1 (5 bases). This receptor was taken from a man aged 60 to 75 with acute or convalescent COVID-19. Sequencing was performed on peripheral blood. CDR3 bases: TGTGCCAGCAGTTTGTCAGGGCTCTCCTATAATTCACCCCTCCACTTT. Translation: CASSLSGLSYNSPLHF.